This T cell receptor (beta chain) appears in the sequencing data of a study of control samples from healthy donors and cancer patients. Measured with immunoSEQ multiplex PCR; TCRdb has only the in-frame clones, and not every one. Found here are about 120,000 clones, approximately 88% of them singletons; the top ten hold under 40%. Sequenced input: blood. This clonotype was sampled from a man in his forties or fifties in good health.

CDR3 in amino acids: CASSYLERNTEAFF. DNA of the CDR3: TGTGCCAGCAGTTACTTGGAACGGAACACTGAAGCTTTCTTT. This sequence joins TRBV6-6 and TRBJ1-1; D remains ambiguous. V lost 1 base and J 1 base, leaving 7 bases between the germline ends. The CDR3 is made up of 14 amino acids. From germline, CDR1 is MNHNY and CDR2 SVGAGI (reference sequence).